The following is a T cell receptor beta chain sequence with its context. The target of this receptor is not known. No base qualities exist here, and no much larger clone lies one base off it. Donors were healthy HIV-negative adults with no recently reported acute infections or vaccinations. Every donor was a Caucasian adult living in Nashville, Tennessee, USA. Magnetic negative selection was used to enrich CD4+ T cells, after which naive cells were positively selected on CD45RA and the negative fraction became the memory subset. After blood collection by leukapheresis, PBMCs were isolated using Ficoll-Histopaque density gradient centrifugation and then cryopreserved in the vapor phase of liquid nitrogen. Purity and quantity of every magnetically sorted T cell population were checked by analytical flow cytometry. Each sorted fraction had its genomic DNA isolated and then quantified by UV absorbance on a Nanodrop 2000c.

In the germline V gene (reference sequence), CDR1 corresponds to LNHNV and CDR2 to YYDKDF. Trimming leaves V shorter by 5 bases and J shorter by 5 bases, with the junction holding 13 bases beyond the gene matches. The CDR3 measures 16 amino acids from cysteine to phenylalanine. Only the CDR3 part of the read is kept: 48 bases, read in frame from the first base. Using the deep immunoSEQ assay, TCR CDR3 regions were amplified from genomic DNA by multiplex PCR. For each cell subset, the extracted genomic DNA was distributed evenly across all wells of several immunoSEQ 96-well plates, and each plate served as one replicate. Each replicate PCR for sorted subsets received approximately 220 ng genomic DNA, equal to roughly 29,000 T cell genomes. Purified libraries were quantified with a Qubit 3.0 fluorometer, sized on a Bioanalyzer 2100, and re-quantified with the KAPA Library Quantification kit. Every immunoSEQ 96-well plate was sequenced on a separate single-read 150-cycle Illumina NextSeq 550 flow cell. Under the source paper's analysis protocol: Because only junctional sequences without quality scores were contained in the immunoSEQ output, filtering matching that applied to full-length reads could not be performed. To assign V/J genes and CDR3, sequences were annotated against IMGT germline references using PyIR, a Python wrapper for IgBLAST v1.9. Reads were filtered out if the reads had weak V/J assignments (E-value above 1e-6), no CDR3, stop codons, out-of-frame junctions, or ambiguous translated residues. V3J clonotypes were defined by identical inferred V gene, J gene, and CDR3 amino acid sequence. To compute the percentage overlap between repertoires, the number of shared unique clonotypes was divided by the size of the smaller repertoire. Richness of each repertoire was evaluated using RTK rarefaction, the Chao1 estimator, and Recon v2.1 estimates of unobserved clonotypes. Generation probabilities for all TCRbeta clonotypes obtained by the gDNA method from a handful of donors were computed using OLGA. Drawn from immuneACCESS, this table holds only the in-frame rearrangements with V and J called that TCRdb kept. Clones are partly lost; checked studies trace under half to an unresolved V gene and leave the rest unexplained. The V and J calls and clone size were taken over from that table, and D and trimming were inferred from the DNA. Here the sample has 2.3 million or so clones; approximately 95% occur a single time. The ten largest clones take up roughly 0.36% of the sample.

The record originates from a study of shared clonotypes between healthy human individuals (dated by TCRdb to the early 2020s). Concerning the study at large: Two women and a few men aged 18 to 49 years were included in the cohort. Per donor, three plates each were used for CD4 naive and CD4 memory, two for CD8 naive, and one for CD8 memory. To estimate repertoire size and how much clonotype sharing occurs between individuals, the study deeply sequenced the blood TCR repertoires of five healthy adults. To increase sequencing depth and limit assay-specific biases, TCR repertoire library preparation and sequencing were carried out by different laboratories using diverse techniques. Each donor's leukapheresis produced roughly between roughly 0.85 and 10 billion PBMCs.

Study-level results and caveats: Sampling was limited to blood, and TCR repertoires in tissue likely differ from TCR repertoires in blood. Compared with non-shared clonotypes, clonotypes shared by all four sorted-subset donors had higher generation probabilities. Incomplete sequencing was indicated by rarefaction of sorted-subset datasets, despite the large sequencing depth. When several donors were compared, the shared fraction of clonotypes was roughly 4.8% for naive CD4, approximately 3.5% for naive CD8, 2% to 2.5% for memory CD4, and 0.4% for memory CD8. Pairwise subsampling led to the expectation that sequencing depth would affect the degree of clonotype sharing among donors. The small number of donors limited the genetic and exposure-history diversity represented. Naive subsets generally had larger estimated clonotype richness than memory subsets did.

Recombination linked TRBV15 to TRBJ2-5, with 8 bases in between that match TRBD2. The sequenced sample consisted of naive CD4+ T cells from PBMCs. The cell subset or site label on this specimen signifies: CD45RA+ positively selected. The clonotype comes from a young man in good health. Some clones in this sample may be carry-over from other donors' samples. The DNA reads TGTGCCACCAGCGCACGACTAGCGTATTTGTTGGAGACCCAGTACTTC. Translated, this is CATSARLAYLLETQYF.